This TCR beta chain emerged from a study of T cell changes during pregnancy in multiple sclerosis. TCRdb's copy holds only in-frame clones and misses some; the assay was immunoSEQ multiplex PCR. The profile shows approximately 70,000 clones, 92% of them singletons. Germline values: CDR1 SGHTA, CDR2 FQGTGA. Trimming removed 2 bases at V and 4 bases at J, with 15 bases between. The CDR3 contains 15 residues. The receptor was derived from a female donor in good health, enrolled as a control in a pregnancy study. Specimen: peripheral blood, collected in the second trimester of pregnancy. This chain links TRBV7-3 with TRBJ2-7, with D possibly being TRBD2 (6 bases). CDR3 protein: CASSLEQGGGYEQYF. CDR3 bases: TGTGCCAGCAGCTTAGAGCAGGGAGGAGGATACGAGCAGTACTTC.